One sample yielded the 14 T cell receptor beta chains listed below, sequenced in a study of blood T cell repertoires in COVID-19. Produced via immunoSEQ multiplex PCR; TCRdb's table is partial and in-frame only. This table has about 130,000 clones, roughly 86% appearing once. Sequenced material: peripheral blood. Every receptor here comes from a woman aged 45-65 years who had recovered from COVID-19.

The rearrangement joins TRBV2 to TRBJ1-5, with TRBD1 matching over 7 bases. This CDR3 spans 14 amino acids. V dropped 6 bases and J dropped 6; count of bases not matched to a gene: 8. The germline gives CDR1 SNHLY, CDR2 FYNNEI. In DNA form, the CDR3 reads TGTGCCAGCAGCATGACAGGGATAGGTCAGCCCCAGCATTTT. Translating gives CASSMTGIGQPQHF.

The V gene is TRBV12-5, the J gene TRBJ1-3; D is uncertain. The CDR3 has 16 residues. Per the germline V gene, CDR1 is LGHNT and CDR2 is FRNRAP. V was clipped by 0 bases and J by 0 bases, with 9 bases between them. CDR3: CASGLVWATSGNTIYF. For the CDR3, the DNA is TGTGCTAGTGGTTTGGTGTGGGCCACCTCTGGAAACACCATATATTTT. Full variable domain (rest looked up from reference TRBV12-5 and TRBJ1-3): DARVTQTPRHKVTEMGQEVTMRCQPILGHNTVFWYRQTMMQGLELLAYFRNRAPLDDSGMPKDRFSAEMPDATLATLKIQPSEPRDSAVYFCASGLVWATSGNTIYFGEGSWLTVV.

The chain is built from TRBV2 and TRBJ2-1; TRBD2 agrees at 14 bases. This CDR3 region has 16 residues. J was trimmed by 9 bases and V by 5 bases; bases with no gene match: 9. In germline, CDR1 is SNHLY, CDR2 FYNNEI. This chain's CDR3 is CASSQPGLAGVGEQFF. The CDR3 DNA reads TGTGCCAGCAGTCAACCGGGACTAGCGGGAGTCGGTGAGCAGTTCTTC.

This clone was counted between two and nine times. The gene calls are TRBV7-3 and TRBJ2-3, with 12 bases aligning to TRBD2. The V gene's germline CDR1 is SGHTA and CDR2 FQGTGA. V was pared by 5 bases and J by 4 bases, with 10 bases of the junction left unmatched. This CDR3 comprises 17 residues. The CDR3: CASSRGLAGSTSDTQYF. The CDR3 coding sequence is TGTGCCAGCAGCCGAGGACTAGCGGGAAGCACGTCAGATACGCAGTATTTT. The variable domain in full, with the rest retrieved from reference TRBV7-3 and TRBJ2-3, is GAGVSQTPSNKVTEKGKYVELRCDPISGHTALYWYRQSLGQGPEFLIYFQGTGAADDSGLPNDRFFAVRPEGSVSTLKIQRTERGDSAVYLCASSRGLAGSTSDTQYFGPGTRLTVL.

This chain uses TRBV4-1 with TRBJ2-7; D gene unclear. Per the germline V gene, CDR1 is MGHRA and CDR2 is YSYEKL. V dropped 2 bases and J dropped 4 bases, with 9 bases sitting between them. The CDR3 loop spans 13 amino acids. The CDR3 protein is CASSQRRGYEQYF. The DNA of the CDR3 is TGCGCCAGCAGCCAACGGAGAGGTTACGAGCAGTACTTC.

This clone has just a few counts. The chain combines TRBV18 with TRBJ2-7; TRBD1 aligns across 7 bases. The CDR3 extends over 14 amino acids. Germline V CDR1 and CDR2: KGHSH, LQKENI. With 3 bases clipped from V and 4 bases from J, the junction kept 6 bases outside the gene matches. In DNA, the CDR3 is TGTGCCAGCTCACCTACGGACAGGCTGTACGAGCAGTACTTC. This encodes CASSPTDRLYEQYF.

Of note for this clone: One junction end disagrees with the germline gene, perhaps due to a read error. The genes are TRBV2 and TRBJ1-6; no clear D. Germline CDR1 reads SNHLY; CDR2 reads FYNNEI. The CDR3 runs 14 residues. The CDR3 sequence: CASREGGFRSPLHF. Written as DNA, the CDR3 is TGTGCCAGCAGAGAAGGAGGCTTTCGTTCACCCCTCCACTTT.

This rearrangement joins TRBV4-3 to TRBJ2-6; D call uncertain. V lost 4 bases to trimming and J lost 6 bases, with 13 bases between them. The CDR3 has 15 amino acids. CDR1 and CDR2 (germline): LGHNA, YSLEER. This CDR3 is CASSLRHNMANVLTF. The DNA for the CDR3 is TGCGCCAGCAGCCTTAGACACAATATGGCCAACGTCCTGACTTTC.

The gene calls are TRBV6-2 or TRBV6-3 and TRBJ2-7, with TRBD1 matching over 12 bases. In germline, CDR1 is MNHEY, CDR2 SVGEGT. The J segment lost 2 bases and the V segment lost 4 bases, leaving 3 bases of the junction unmatched. This CDR3 has 15 residues. The CDR3, as DNA: TGTGCCAGCAGTTTAAGGGACAGGGGGCCCTACGAGCAGTACTTC. Translating gives CASSLRDRGPYEQYF.

V usage is TRBV27 and J usage is TRBJ1-1; the D is unclear. Germline CDR1 MNHEY, CDR2 SMNVEV (reference sequence). Deletions cut 8 bases from V and 3 bases from J, with 16 bases between. The CDR3 runs 14 residues. The CDR3 bases are TGTGCCAGCTCGACCTGGGAGGGAGACACTGAAGCTTTCTTT. Translating gives CASSTWEGDTEAFF.

The chain combines TRBV5-5 with TRBJ2-3, with 7 bases aligning to TRBD1. This CDR3 region has 14 residues. CDR1 and CDR2 from the germline V gene are SGHKS and YYEKEE (reference sequence). V dropped 5 bases and J dropped 0; count of bases not matched to a gene: 3. CDR3 sequence (DNA): TGTGCCAGCAGGCCCAGGGGGAGCACAGATACGCAGTATTTT. Translating it yields CASRPRGSTDTQYF.

V gene TRBV15 combines with J gene TRBJ1-2; D not certain. Germline V CDR1 and CDR2: LNHNV, YYDKDF (reference sequence). Deletions cut 4 bases from V and 8 bases from J, with 14 bases between. This CDR3 spans 13 amino acids. The CDR3 nucleotides read TGTGCCACCAGCAATTACCCCACTTACGGCTACACCTTC. Translation: CATSNYPTYGYTF.

This chain links TRBV5-8 with TRBJ2-7, with D perhaps TRBD1 (6 bases). This CDR3 comprises 15 residues. Trimming took 1 base from V and 2 from J, leaving 13 bases between them. Germline CDR1 reads SGHTS; CDR2 reads YDEGEE. CDR3 region: CASSLRAGETYEQYF. In DNA form, the CDR3 reads TGTGCCAGCAGCTTGAGGGCAGGGGAGACCTACGAGCAGTACTTC.

This clone was seen a single time. The gene calls are TRBV27 and TRBJ2-3; TRBD2 matches 7 bases. Germline-derived CDR1 and CDR2 are MNHEY and SMNVEV (reference sequence). Unmatched junction bases numbered 11, after V lost 3 bases and J lost 11 bases. This CDR3 spans 14 amino acids. This CDR3 reads CASSLYGAGLLQYF. The DNA for the CDR3 is TGTGCCAGCAGTTTGTACGGGGCGGGACTATTGCAGTATTTT.